These 32 T cell receptor beta chains share one sample of origin, sequenced in a study of T cell changes during pregnancy in multiple sclerosis. Assay: immunoSEQ multiplex PCR; the TCRdb copy retains only in-frame clones and omits some. Seen here are approximately 41,000 clones, 94% observed once, and the top ten hold around 0.37%. This sample comprised CD4+ T cells from peripheral blood mononuclear cells, obtained in the second trimester of pregnancy. These TCRs come from a female donor with multiple sclerosis, enrolled in a pregnancy study.

V gene TRBV19 combines with J gene TRBJ2-2; D may be TRBD2 (6 bases). V lost 3 bases, J lost 7 bases, and 18 bases lay in between. The CDR3 is 16 residues long. Germline V gives CDR1 LNHDA, CDR2 SQIVND (reference sequence). The CDR3 sequence is CASSIASGLPGGELFF. In DNA form, the CDR3 reads TGTGCCAGTAGTATCGCCTCGGGACTCCCCGGCGGGGAGCTGTTTTTT.

This chain uses TRBV28 with TRBJ2-2; 11 bases map to TRBD2. The germline V gene has CDR1 MDHEN and CDR2 SYDVKM. The CDR3 is 15 residues long. V gave up 6 bases and J gave up 6 bases; unmatched junction bases: 6. CDR3 amino acids: CASRTSGIPSGELFF. The CDR3, as DNA: TGTGCCAGCAGGACTAGCGGGATCCCTTCCGGGGAGCTGTTTTTT. The full variable domain, its missing parts supplied by reference TRBV28 and TRBJ2-2, is DVKVTQSSRYLVKRTGEKVFLECVQDMDHENMFWYRQDPGLGLRLIYFSYDVKMKEKGDIPEGYSVSREKKERFSLILESASTNQTSMYLCASRTSGIPSGELFFGEGSRLTVL.

DNA of the CDR3: TGTGCCAGCAGTTTCTCGGGACTCTACAATGAGCAGTTCTTC. This sequence encodes CASSFSGLYNEQFF. V gene TRBV27 combines with J gene TRBJ2-1; a weak D match, TRBD2 (6 bases). The CDR3 extends over 14 amino acids. The V gene's germline CDR1 is MNHEY and CDR2 SMNVEV (reference sequence). V was clipped by 3 bases and J by 3 bases, with 9 bases between them.

This rearrangement joins TRBV7-7 to TRBJ2-2; D not resolved. From germline, CDR1 is SSHAT and CDR2 FNYEAQ (reference sequence). The V gene lost 1 base and the J gene lost 3 bases, with 3 bases spanning the gap. The CDR3 has 13 amino acids. The CDR3 sequence is CASSLVDTGELFF. The CDR3 region has the DNA TGTGCCAGCAGCTTAGTAGACACCGGGGAGCTGTTTTTT. The full variable domain, completed using reference TRBV7-7 and TRBJ2-2, is GAGVSQSPRYKVTKRGQDVTLRCDPISSHATLYWYQQALGQGPEFLTYFNYEAQPDKSGLPSDRFSAERPEGSISTLTIQRTEQRDSAMYRCASSLVDTGELFFGEGSRLTVL.

This chain links TRBV29-1 with TRBJ1-4, with TRBD1 matching over 8 bases. J gave up 8 bases and V 7 bases, and 9 bases lay outside the gene matches. This CDR3 contains 13 residues. The germline gives CDR1 SQVTM, CDR2 ANQGSEA. CDR3 residues: CSASGRGREKLFF. Here the CDR3 DNA reads TGCAGCGCTTCGGGCAGGGGGCGAGAAAAACTGTTTTTT.

The chain is built from TRBV2 and TRBJ1-5, with D hard to call. This CDR3 comprises 15 residues. Trimming shortened V by 6 bases and J by 5 bases, and 17 bases separated the two germline ends. Per germline, CDR1 SNHLY and CDR2 FYNNEI. CDR3 bases: TGTGCCAGCAGGCCTCGGACGGCCGGGGATCAGCCCCAGCATTTT. Translated, it gives CASRPRTAGDQPQHF.

The genes are TRBV7-6 and TRBJ1-2; no definite D call. Trimming removed 5 bases at V and 1 base at J, with 11 bases between. The CDR3 consists of 14 residues. Germline V gives CDR1 SGHVS, CDR2 FNYEAQ. This CDR3 reads CASSPDTYNYGYTF. CDR3 coding DNA: TGTGCCAGCAGCCCCGACACCTATAACTATGGCTACACCTTC.

This clone was picked up one time. The chain carries TRBV5-1 and TRBJ1-3, with TRBD1 identical over 7 bases. The V segment lost 1 base and the J segment 2 bases; nucleotides outside the gene matches: 6. Germline CDR1 is SGHRS and CDR2 is YFSETQ. The CDR3 sequence is 16 residues long. The CDR3, as DNA: TGCGCCAGCAGCTTGATGGTGCAGGGGGCTGGAAACACCATATATTTT. This translates into CASSLMVQGAGNTIYF.

The chain combines TRBV5-4 with TRBJ1-2; 9 nucleotides line up with TRBD1. The V segment lost 2 bases and the J segment 12 bases; nucleotides outside the gene matches: 5. This CDR3 is built from 12 residues. Germline CDR1 is SGHNT and CDR2 is YYREEE (reference sequence). CDR3 sequence (DNA): TGTGCCAGCAGCTTCCCGGGACAGGGTGACACCTTC. Encoded protein: CASSFPGQGDTF.

The chain is built from TRBV9 and TRBJ2-2, with D possibly matching TRBD2 (6 bases). The CDR3 totals 15 residues. Germline V gives CDR1 SGDLS, CDR2 YYNGEE. V lost 0 bases and J lost 6, with 12 bases in between. The CDR3 coding sequence is TGTGCCAGCAGCGTAGGGAGGGCATCAGCCGGGGAGCTGTTTTTT. It yields the protein CASSVGRASAGELFF.

This clone was seen only a few times. This chain joins TRBV7-9 and TRBJ1-2, with 9 bases matching TRBD1. This CDR3 region has 16 residues. Germline loops: CDR1 SEHNR, CDR2 FQNEAQ (reference sequence). The V gene end was trimmed by 5 bases and the J gene end by 7 bases; junction bases not matched to a gene: 14. The CDR3 region is CASSLDRDRDYGGYTF. DNA of the CDR3: TGTGCCAGCAGCCTGGACCGGGACAGGGATTATGGTGGCTACACCTTC.

CDR3 DNA sequence: TGCAGCGTTGTAAACTACAATGAGCAGTTCTTC. It is translated as CSVVNYNEQFF. The chain links TRBV29-1 to TRBJ2-1, with no clear D. V was cut by 4 bases and J by 3 bases, with 4 bases left in between. The CDR3 runs 11 residues. Germline CDR1 and CDR2: SQVTM and ANQGSEA.

The chain joins TRBV9 to TRBJ2-2, with 10 bases fitting TRBD1. Germline V CDR1 and CDR2: SGDLS, YYNGEE. The CDR3 runs 16 residues. The ends lost 2 bases at V and 5 bases at J; junction bases unmatched: 6. The CDR3 is CASSVLGTGVTGELFF. As DNA, the CDR3 is TGTGCCAGCAGCGTCCTCGGGACAGGGGTTACCGGGGAGCTGTTTTTT.

This chain connects TRBV27 to TRBJ2-7, with a possible D match to TRBD2 (5 bases). The V end was cut by 4 bases, the J end by 2 bases, with 15 bases between. The CDR3 extends over 15 amino acids. The germline V gene has CDR1 MNHEY and CDR2 SMNVEV (reference sequence). The CDR3 DNA reads TGTGCCAGCAGTTGGTCGCGACTCGGGACCTACGAGCAGTACTTC. It codes for CASSWSRLGTYEQYF.

The genes are TRBV5-4 and TRBJ1-1, with unresolved D. V was cut by 4 bases and J by 6 bases, with 10 bases left in between. Germline V gene data show CDR1 as SGHNT and CDR2 as YYREEE (reference sequence). The CDR3 length is 12 residues. CDR3 loop: CASSADWAEAFF. The DNA for the CDR3 is TGTGCCAGCAGCGCGGACTGGGCTGAAGCTTTCTTT.

The chain employs TRBV19 and TRBJ2-4, with a possible D match to TRBD2 (5 bases). V lost 0 bases to trimming and J lost 7 bases, with 16 bases between them. The germline gives CDR1 LNHDA, CDR2 SQIVND (reference sequence). The CDR3 totals 16 residues. CDR3 DNA sequence: TGTGCCAGTAGTATAGAGTCCGAGGGTGGACGGAACATTCAGTACTTC. Amino acids: CASSIESEGGRNIQYF.

This sequence joins TRBV5-8 and TRBJ1-1, with D perhaps matching TRBD1 (5 bases). The CDR3 spans 14 residues. Germline V gene lookup returns CDR1 SGHTS and CDR2 YDEGEE. Trimming removed 0 bases at V and 6 bases at J, with 12 bases between. CDR3 in DNA: TGTGCCAGCAGCTTGGATCAGGGATCGGCTGAAGCTTTCTTT. It is translated as CASSLDQGSAEAFF.

This chain connects TRBV30 to TRBJ2-2; 8 bases fit TRBD2. Germline V lookup: CDR1 GTSNPN, CDR2 SVGIG (reference sequence). The trim removed 4 bases at V and 5 bases at J, leaving 9 bases unmatched. The CDR3 spans 15 residues. The CDR3 loop is CAWTGVAGLTGELFF. The DNA for the CDR3 is TGTGCCTGGACCGGGGTAGCGGGATTGACCGGGGAGCTGTTTTTT.

J is TRBJ2-3 and V is TRBV5-4, with TRBD2 matching 8 bases. This CDR3 is built from 16 residues. Germline CDR1 and CDR2: SGHNT and YYREEE (reference sequence). V lost 1 base and J lost 5; bases outside the gene matches: 9. CDR3 protein: CASSLLPGLVVDTQYF. The DNA for the CDR3 is TGTGCCAGCAGCTTGCTTCCGGGACTAGTGGTAGATACGCAGTATTTT.

The CDR3 reads CASSFRDSYNEQFF. Written as DNA, the CDR3 is TGTGCCAGCAGCTTCAGGGATTCCTACAATGAGCAGTTCTTC. The chain couples TRBV5-5 to TRBJ2-1, with D perhaps TRBD1 (5 bases). This CDR3 region has 14 residues. Deletions cut 2 bases from V and 1 base from J, with 7 bases between. CDR1 is SGHKS and CDR2 is YYEKEE in the germline V gene (reference sequence).

The V gene is TRBV19, the J gene TRBJ1-1; D unclear. Germline V gene lookup returns CDR1 LNHDA and CDR2 SQIVND (reference sequence). The CDR3 length is 16 residues. The V and J ends lost 7 bases and 2 bases respectively, with 20 bases between them. CDR3 region: CASMIWAGDGNTEAFF. The CDR3 DNA reads as TGTGCCAGTATGATATGGGCAGGTGACGGCAACACTGAAGCTTTCTTT. Filled out from reference TRBV19 and TRBJ1-1, the complete variable domain reads DGGITQSPKYLFRKEGQNVTLSCEQNLNHDAMYWYRQDPGQGLRLIYYSQIVNDFQKGDIAEGYSVSREKKESFPLTVTSAQKNPTAFYLCASMIWAGDGNTEAFFGQGTRLTVV.

The rearrangement uses TRBV7-2 and TRBJ2-3, with TRBD2 matching over 13 bases. Trimming took 4 bases from V and 8 from J; bases not matched to a gene: 3. Germline values: CDR1 SGHTA, CDR2 FQGNSA. The CDR3 extends over 14 amino acids. In DNA, the CDR3 is TGTGCCAGCAGCTACAGACTAGCGGGGGGTACGCAGTATTTT. Protein: CASSYRLAGGTQYF.

The chain combines TRBV7-3 with TRBJ1-1; D is perhaps TRBD1 (5 bases). Germline V CDR1 and CDR2: SGHTA, FQGTGA. This CDR3 has 14 amino acids. Trimming cost V 0 bases and J 4 bases, with 9 bases left between them. The CDR3 spells CASSLTPGGTEAFF. For the CDR3, the DNA is TGTGCCAGCAGCTTAACGCCGGGGGGCACTGAAGCTTTCTTT. Full variable domain (outside the CDR3, taken from reference TRBV7-3 and TRBJ1-1): GAGVSQTPSNKVTEKGKYVELRCDPISGHTALYWYRQSLGQGPEFLIYFQGTGAADDSGLPNDRFFAVRPEGSVSTLKIQRTERGDSAVYLCASSLTPGGTEAFFGQGTRLTVV.

The gene calls are TRBV5-1 and TRBJ2-1; TRBD1 matches at 7 bases. The germline V gene encodes CDR1 SGHRS and CDR2 YFSETQ. The V and J ends lost 4 bases and 4 bases, in that order; junction bases with no gene match: 2. The CDR3 covers 13 residues. In DNA form, the CDR3 reads TGCGCCAGCAGCCCGACAGGGTACAATGAGCAGTTCTTC. This sequence encodes CASSPTGYNEQFF.

CDR3 amino acids: CASSNLGALDTGELFF. CDR3 DNA sequence: TGTGCCAGCAGCAATTTGGGGGCTTTGGACACCGGGGAGCTGTTTTTT. The chain is built from TRBV5-4 and TRBJ2-2; maybe TRBD1 (6 bases). This CDR3 has 16 amino acids. Per germline, CDR1 SGHNT and CDR2 YYREEE (reference sequence). Trimming removed 4 bases at V and 3 bases at J, with 16 bases between.

V usage is TRBV4-1 and J usage is TRBJ1-5, with no clear D. The CDR3 covers 17 residues. The V end was cut by 1 base, the J end by 11 bases, with 24 bases between. Germline V CDR1 and CDR2: MGHRA, YSYEKL. CDR3 in amino acids: CASSQASVGGTSMAQHF. CDR3 in DNA: TGCGCCAGCAGCCAAGCGAGTGTTGGTGGTACTTCGATGGCCCAGCATTTT.

J is TRBJ2-2 and V is TRBV28; D is perhaps TRBD2 (6 bases). Per germline, CDR1 MDHEN and CDR2 SYDVKM. Trimming left V 5 bases short and J 5 bases short, with 15 bases between. There are 15 residues in the CDR3. The CDR3 bases are TGTGCCAGCAGTCGTTTCTCGGGGACTACCGGGGAGCTGTTTTTT. This encodes CASSRFSGTTGELFF.

The chain recombines TRBV27 with TRBJ2-7, with TRBD1 matching over 10 bases. With 6 bases clipped from V and 6 bases from J, the junction kept 5 bases outside the gene matches. The CDR3 spans 13 residues. CDR1 is MNHEY and CDR2 is SMNVEV in the germline V gene (reference sequence). CDR3 residues: CASRGQGIGEQYF. The DNA of the CDR3 is TGTGCCAGCAGGGGACAGGGGATAGGCGAGCAGTACTTC.

The chain joins TRBV10-3 to TRBJ2-3, with a weak D call TRBD1 (6 bases). The V gene lost 0 bases and the J gene lost 3 bases, with 13 bases spanning the gap. Germline V lookup: CDR1 ENHRY, CDR2 SYGVKD. The CDR3 length is 16 residues. Written as DNA, the CDR3 is TGTGCCATCAGTGAGTCGGGGGCAGGTGGGACAGATACGCAGTATTTT. Its protein is CAISESGAGGTDTQYF.

V gene TRBV19 combines with J gene TRBJ2-2, with D perhaps TRBD1 (6 bases). This CDR3 spans 16 amino acids. Germline CDR1 LNHDA, CDR2 SQIVND (reference sequence). The germline V and J ends were trimmed by 5 bases and 5 bases, with 18 bases remaining between them. The CDR3 reads CASSDQQGRGTGELFF. The DNA for the CDR3 is TGTGCCAGTAGTGATCAGCAGGGGCGCGGGACCGGGGAGCTGTTTTTT.

This chain links TRBV6-1 with TRBJ2-7; 7 nucleotides line up with TRBD2. The junction had 18 bases not matched to a gene; V was cut back by 4 bases and J by 3 bases. The CDR3 runs 18 residues. Germline V gives CDR1 MNHNS, CDR2 SASEGT. The CDR3 loop is CASSVYSGTTTTFYEQYF. CDR3 DNA: TGTGCCAGCAGTGTATACTCCGGGACTACCACTACTTTCTACGAGCAGTACTTC.

The rearrangement uses TRBV19 and TRBJ2-2, with D possibly TRBD2 on 6 matching bases. Germline CDR1 and CDR2: LNHDA and SQIVND (reference sequence). Trimming left V 2 bases short and J 1 base short, with 11 bases between. The CDR3 consists of 16 residues. The DNA for the CDR3 is TGTGCCAGTAGTATATTGGGGGGAGTGAACACCGGGGAGCTGTTTTTT. It encodes CASSILGGVNTGELFF.